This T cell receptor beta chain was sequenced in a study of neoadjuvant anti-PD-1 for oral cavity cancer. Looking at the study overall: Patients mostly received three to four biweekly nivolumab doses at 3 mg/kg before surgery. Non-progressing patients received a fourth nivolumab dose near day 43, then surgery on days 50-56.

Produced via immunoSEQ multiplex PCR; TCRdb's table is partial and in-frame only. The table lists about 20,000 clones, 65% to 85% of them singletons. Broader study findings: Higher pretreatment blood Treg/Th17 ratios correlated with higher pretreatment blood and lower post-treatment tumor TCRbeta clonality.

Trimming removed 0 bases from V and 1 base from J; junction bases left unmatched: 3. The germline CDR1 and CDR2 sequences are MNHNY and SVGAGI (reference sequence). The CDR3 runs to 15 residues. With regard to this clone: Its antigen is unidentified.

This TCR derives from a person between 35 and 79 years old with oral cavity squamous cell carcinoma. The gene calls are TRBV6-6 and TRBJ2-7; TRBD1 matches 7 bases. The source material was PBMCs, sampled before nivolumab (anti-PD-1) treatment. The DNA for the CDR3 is TGTGCCAGCAGTTACTCGAACAGGGGATCCTACGAGCAGTACTTC. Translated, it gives CASSYSNRGSYEQYF.